This T cell receptor beta chain derives from a study of shared clonotypes between healthy human individuals. Study outcomes and limitations: Memory subsets had estimated richness that was generally smaller than that of naive subsets.

As for this clone: Antigen unknown.

J was trimmed by 0 bases and V by 5 bases; bases with no gene match: 3. Looked up from germline, CDR1 is SEHNR and CDR2 is FQNEAQ (reference sequence). The CDR3 runs to 15 residues. The authors ran the assay at deep level. Some clones are missing from TCRdb's copy, which holds only in-frame ones; the method was immunoSEQ multiplex PCR. The profile covers fewer than 2.5 million clones, with more than 85% appearing a single time and more than 0.35% taken by the ten largest. The V call is TRBV7-9, the J call TRBJ2-1; 8 bases line up with TRBD2. The TCR was taken from a man between 18 and 29 years old in good health. Some clones in this sample may be carry-over from other donors' samples. Source material: naive CD4+ T cells from PBMCs. Subset: CD45RA+ positively selected. DNA of the CDR3: TGTGCCAGCAGCAGCGGGGGCCGCTCCTACAATGAGCAGTTCTTC. Translation: CASSSGGRSYNEQFF.